Described below is a single TCR delta chain sequence and its context. What it recognizes is unknown. This sample is part of a study of Vδ1+ human thymocytes. Study results and caveats: Thymic TRG and TRD repertoires appeared highly polyclonal.

CDR3 length: 16 residues. The trim removed 3 bases at V and 6 bases at J, leaving 13 bases unmatched. Per germline, CDR1 TSWWSYY and CDR2 QGS. Sequences come from RNA converted to cDNA by reverse transcription. The CDR3 regions were amplified by multiplex PCR from V-gene primers to a constant-region primer. TCRdb applied CATT to the multiplex PCR reads for clone calling. The data hold tens of thousands of delta-chain clones, with about 15% observed a single time. The sequence came from a boy in the first two years of life who had congenital heart surgery. The specimen was Vdelta1+ gamma-delta thymocytes from the thymus. Subset indicated: FACS-sorted CD3+ TCRalphabeta- TCRVdelta1+ TCRVdelta2- thymocytes. The chain has TRDV1 and TRDJ1; TRDD2 agrees at 7 bases. The CDR3 region is CALGEKLSYRRNKLIF. CDR3 in DNA: TGTGCTCTTGGGGAGAAACTTTCCTACCGACGAAATAAACTCATCTTT.